These T cell receptor beta chains were read from a single sample in a study of graft-versus-host responses after intestinal transplantation. These receptors have no identified antigens. Generated by immunoSEQ multiplex PCR, the TCRdb table keeps only in-frame clones and is missing some. The top ten clones hold around 0.86% of a sample with about 100,000 clones, about 88% of them seen once. The material was unstimulated CD4+ T cells sorted from spleen or lymph node cells, obtained before transplant. These receptors all come from a human donor who was the organ donor for an intestinal transplant. Both conserved end residues are part of each CDR3. Fields, in order: J gene, V gene, CDR3 length, clone size, D gene, CDR3 protein, CDR3 DNA. The D gene is left open where the match is weak. Size values are once, few and many counts, or a class for expanded clones, and some rows have none.

>TRBJ1-3|TRBV5-1|15|NA|NA
CASSSGSTSGNTIYF
TGCGCCAGCAGCTCAGGGTCGACCTCTGGAAACACCATATATTTT
>TRBJ2-3|TRBV5-1|14|NA|NA
CASSFEPSTDTQYF
TGCGCCAGCAGCTTCGAACCCTCCACAGATACGCAGTATTTT
>TRBJ1-2|TRBV11-2|14|NA|TRBD1
CASSLERQGVGYTF
TGTGCCAGCAGCTTAGAAAGACAGGGAGTTGGCTACACCTTC
>TRBJ1-1|TRBV29-1|12|NA|NA
CSVEGGLKEAFF
TGCAGCGTTGAAGGGGGACTCAAAGAAGCTTTCTTT
>TRBJ2-7|TRBV7-9|14|NA|TRBD1
CASSLRTGWDEQYF
TGTGCCAGCAGCTTACGGACAGGGTGGGACGAGCAGTACTTC
>TRBJ1-6|TRBV5-6|13|NA|NA
CASSQNYRSPLHF
TGTGCCAGCAGCCAAAACTACCGTTCACCCCTCCACTTT
>TRBJ2-3|TRBV5-1|14|NA|TRBD2
CASSSGGFTDTQYF
TGCGCCAGCTCTAGCGGAGGTTTCACAGATACGCAGTATTTT
>TRBJ1-2|TRBV6-1|11|NA|NA
CASSEFKSYTF
TGTGCCAGCAGTGAATTCAAGAGCTACACCTTC
>TRBJ2-2|TRBV7-9|16|NA|TRBD1
CASSLGQGMNTGELFF
TGTGCCAGCAGCTTAGGACAGGGGATGAACACCGGGGAGCTGTTTTTT
>TRBJ1-1|TRBV28|12|NA|NA
CASADRNTEAFF
TGTGCCAGCGCGGACAGGAACACTGAAGCTTTCTTT
>TRBJ1-5|TRBV5-1|14|NA|NA
CASSLEGGGQPQHF
TGCGCCAGCAGCTTGGAAGGGGGTGGTCAGCCCCAGCATTTT
>TRBJ1-6|TRBV19|17|NA|NA
CASSIEPTGTSSSPLHF
TGTGCCAGTAGTATAGAGCCCACCGGGACTTCAAGTTCACCCCTCCACTTT
>TRBJ1-1|TRBV5-1|16|NA|TRBD1
CASSLASGTVNTEAFF
TGCGCCAGCAGCTTGGCCTCCGGGACAGTTAACACTGAAGCTTTCTTT
>TRBJ2-1|TRBV5-6|11|NA|NA
CASSLWGEQFF
TGTGCCAGCAGCCTTTGGGGCGAGCAGTTCTTC
>TRBJ2-5|TRBV9|15|NA|TRBD2
CASTEAGTREETQYF
TGTGCCAGCACCGAGGCCGGGACTAGGGAAGAGACCCAGTACTTC
>TRBJ2-7|TRBV19|16|NA|TRBD1
CASSISGGQGTYEQYF
TGTGCCAGTAGTATAAGCGGTGGACAGGGGACCTACGAGCAGTACTTC
>TRBJ1-4|TRBV5-6|14|NA|NA
CASSLTSLNEKLFF
TGTGCCAGCAGCTTAACGAGTCTTAATGAAAAACTGTTTTTT
>TRBJ1-5|TRBV6-5|14|NA|NA
CASRRQESNQPQHF
TGTGCCAGCAGGAGACAGGAGAGCAATCAGCCCCAGCATTTT
>TRBJ1-5|TRBV6-6|12|NA|NA
CASSYSVGPQHF
TGTGCCAGCAGTTACTCGGTCGGGCCCCAGCATTTT
>TRBJ1-6|TRBV6-1|14|NA|NA
CASIQGGNNSPLHF
TGTGCCAGCATACAGGGAGGAAATAATTCACCCCTCCACTTT
>TRBJ1-1|TRBV19|13|NA|NA
CASSMEGNTEAFF
TGTGCCAGTAGTATGGAGGGGAACACTGAAGCTTTCTTT
>TRBJ2-7|TRBV5-6|12|NA|NA
CASSLGGYEQYF
TGTGCCAGCAGCTTGGGTGGGTACGAGCAGTACTTC
>TRBJ1-2|TRBV5-4|15|NA|TRBD1
CASSLGTGDNYGYTF
TGTGCCAGCAGCTTGGGGACAGGAGATAACTATGGCTACACCTTC
>TRBJ1-6|TRBV27|14|NA|NA
CASSLVRINSPLHF
TGTGCCAGCAGTTTGGTCAGAATCAATTCACCCCTCCATTTT
>TRBJ1-2|TRBV19|12|once|NA
CASSITGYGYTF
TGTGCCAGTAGTATAACAGGGTATGGCTACACCTTC
>TRBJ2-5|TRBV11-2|16|once|NA
CASSPYPRGEEKTQYF
TGTGCCAGCAGCCCCTACCCGCGGGGCGAAGAAAAGACCCAGTACTTC
>TRBJ1-4|TRBV27|16|once|NA
CASSLSGAGKNEKLFF
TGTGCCAGCAGTTTATCGGGTGCAGGGAAGAATGAAAAACTGTTTTTT
>TRBJ1-3|TRBV2|13|once|NA
CASRRGPGNTIYF
TGTGCCAGCAGGAGGGGACCTGGAAACACCATATATTTT
>TRBJ2-7|TRBV28|16|NA|TRBD2
CASSFPTSGRSYEQYF
TGTGCCAGCAGTTTCCCGACTAGCGGGAGGTCCTACGAGCAGTACTTC
>TRBJ2-2|TRBV6-1|13|NA|TRBD1
CASSRDRAGELFF
TGTGCCAGCAGCCGGGACAGGGCGGGGGAGCTGTTTTTT
>TRBJ2-7|TRBV7-3|13|few|NA
CASSLRGDHEQYF
TGTGCCAGCAGCTTACGAGGGGACCACGAGCAGTACTTC
>TRBJ1-6|TRBV6-5|14|NA|NA
CASSYRGRNSPLHF
TGTGCCAGCAGTTATAGAGGGAGGAATTCACCCCTCCACTTT
>TRBJ2-7|TRBV6-4|13|NA|NA
CASSEGEDDEQYF
TGTGCCAGCTCCGAAGGCGAAGATGACGAGCAGTACTTC
>TRBJ2-3|TRBV2|11|NA|NA
CASSEVDTQYF
TGTGCCAGCAGTGAAGTGGATACGCAGTATTTT
>TRBJ2-1|TRBV28|11|NA|NA
CASSLYNEQFF
TGTGCCAGCAGTCTCTACAATGAGCAGTTCTTC
>TRBJ2-7|TRBV7-4|15|once|TRBD1
CASSQDRGLSYEQYF
TGTGCCAGCAGCCAAGACAGGGGGCTTTCCTACGAGCAGTACTTC
>TRBJ1-2|TRBV4-2|13|NA|NA
CASSQAVLYGYTF
TGTGCCAGCAGCCAAGCAGTCCTCTATGGCTACACCTTC
>TRBJ2-5|TRBV29-1|12|NA|NA
CSVGLVQETQYF
TGCAGCGTTGGATTAGTTCAAGAGACCCAGTACTTC
>TRBJ2-7|TRBV15|14|NA|NA
CATSGTGLEYEQYF
TGTGCCACCAGCGGAACCGGGCTCGAATACGAGCAGTACTTC
>TRBJ1-5|TRBV6-4|13|NA|NA
CASSAIEGQPQHF
TGTGCCAGCAGTGCGATCGAAGGTCAGCCCCAGCATTTT
>TRBJ2-5|TRBV28|13|NA|NA
CASSPGLKETQYF
TGTGCCAGCAGTCCCGGACTAAAAGAGACCCAGTACTTC
>TRBJ1-5|TRBV7-2|15|NA|NA
CASSLRPGSNQPQHF
TGTGCCAGCAGCTTAAGACCTGGGAGCAATCAGCCCCAGCATTTT
>TRBJ1-1|TRBV30|15|NA|NA
CAWRRDTYPNTEAFF
TGTGCCTGGAGAAGGGACACTTACCCGAACACTGAAGCTTTCTTT
>TRBJ1-3|TRBV28|13|NA|NA
CASRPGSGNTIYF
TGTGCCAGCAGGCCAGGGTCTGGAAACACCATATATTTT
>TRBJ2-5|TRBV9|15|few|TRBD1
CASSGSGTGEETQYF
TGTGCCAGCAGCGGCTCCGGGACAGGGGAAGAGACCCAGTACTTC
>TRBJ2-3|TRBV11-2|16|NA|NA
CASSFPRTGGTDTQYF
TGTGCCAGCAGCTTCCCCAGGACTGGAGGAACAGATACGCAGTATTTT
>TRBJ1-5|TRBV19|14|once|NA
CASSIGTKQRAQHF
TGTGCCAGTAGTATAGGGACCAAACAGAGGGCCCAGCATTTT
>TRBJ2-7|TRBV6-4|17|NA|TRBD2
CASREPGTSGPPYEQYF
TGTGCCAGCAGAGAACCCGGGACTAGCGGACCACCCTACGAGCAGTACTTC
>TRBJ1-5|TRBV30|15|once|NA
CAWSTGHGGNQPQHF
TGTGCCTGGAGTACAGGGCATGGTGGCAATCAGCCCCAGCATTTT
>TRBJ2-1|TRBV28|15|NA|TRBD1
CASSLSGQGRDEQFF
TGTGCCAGCAGTCTTTCGGGACAGGGGAGGGATGAGCAGTTCTTC
>TRBJ2-3|TRBV5-6|15|NA|TRBD2
CASSSSGEAGSTQYF
TGTGCCAGCAGCTCGAGCGGGGAGGCAGGAAGTACGCAGTATTTT
>TRBJ2-3|TRBV5-1|13|once|NA
CASSPPGTDTQYF
TGCGCCAGCAGCCCCCCGGGCACAGATACGCAGTATTTT
>TRBJ2-7|TRBV27|13|NA|NA
CASSFAGPYEQYF
TGTGCCAGCAGTTTTGCAGGTCCCTACGAGCAGTACTTC
>TRBJ2-5|TRBV2|14|NA|TRBD1
CASSAGQLHETQYF
TGTGCCAGCAGTGCGGGACAGTTACACGAGACCCAGTACTTC
>TRBJ2-5|TRBV11-1|15|NA|NA
CASSLVFGQQETQYF
TGTGCCAGCAGCTTAGTATTTGGACAGCAAGAGACCCAGTACTTC
>TRBJ1-5|TRBV18|13|NA|NA
CASSPGQNQPQHF
TGTGCCAGCTCACCGGGCCAAAATCAGCCCCAGCATTTT
>TRBJ2-5|TRBV4-2|14|NA|NA
CASSQDWGQETQYF
TGTGCCAGCAGCCAAGATTGGGGGCAAGAGACCCAGTACTTC
>TRBJ1-6|TRBV4-1|11|few|NA
CASSQAGRTHF
TGCGCCAGCAGCCAAGCTGGAAGGACCCACTTT
>TRBJ1-4|TRBV29-1|14|NA|NA
CSAQDRATNEKLFF
TGCAGCGCCCAGGACCGGGCAACTAATGAAAAACTGTTTTTT